This is a list of T cell receptor beta chains from one sample in a study of cytomegalovirus exposure and HLA in healthy donors. The data were produced by immunoSEQ multiplex PCR, yet TCRdb's version contains in-frame clones alone and is incomplete. The repertoire holds 300,000 to 450,000 clones, roughly 85% seen once, with approximately 0.8% in the top ten. Specimen: PBMCs. The receptors were gathered from a woman under 30 in good health and CMV-seronegative. Each CDR3 is given with its conserved first and last residue. The order of the fields is J gene, D gene, V gene, clone size, CDR3 DNA, CDR3 protein. A D gene is named only where the DNA matches it firmly. A clone size is listed for some rows: how often the clone was seen (once, few, many), or a class if it is expanded.

TRBJ2-7 TRBD1 TRBV25-1 - TGTGCCAGCAGTCGCTCCCCGGGACAGGGGGCCTACGAGCAGTACTTC CASSRSPGQGAYEQYF
TRBJ2-3 TRBD1 TRBV5-4 - TGTGCCAGCAGCTTACGGACAGGGGATACGCAGTATTTT CASSLRTGDTQYF
TRBJ1-1 TRBD1 TRBV28 few TGTGCCAGCAGTACCCCCGGGACAGGGGGCACTGAAGCTTTCTTT CASSTPGTGGTEAFF
TRBJ1-1 TRBD1 TRBV2 - TGTGCCAGCAGGGGACAGGGCAACACTGAAGCTTTCTTT CASRGQGNTEAFF
TRBJ2-7 - TRBV27 - TGTGCCAGCAGTTTAGGCAGGGGTTACGAGCAGTACTTC CASSLGRGYEQYF
TRBJ2-2 TRBD1 TRBV4-1 few TGCGCCAGCAGCCAAGTGGGGACAGGGAGGACCGGGGAGCTGTTTTTT CASSQVGTGRTGELFF
TRBJ2-1 - TRBV10-2 - TGCGCCCATTCATGGACTGCTTCCTACAATGAGCAGTTCTTC CAHSWTASYNEQFF
TRBJ2-7 - TRBV6-5 - TGTGCCAGCAGTTACTCCCTCTATAGTCCCTACGAGCAGTACTTC CASSYSLYSPYEQYF
TRBJ2-5 TRBD1 TRBV27 - TGTGCCAGCAGCCCGGGACAGGTCGTTGGGACCCAGTACTTC CASSPGQVVGTQYF
TRBJ1-3 TRBD1 TRBV27 - TGTGCCAGCAACTCCACCGGACAGGGTCCCTTTGCGGGTGGAAACACCATATATTTT CASNSTGQGPFAGGNTIYF
TRBJ2-3 - TRBV28 - TGTGCCAGCAGGAGGTACGGCACAGATACGCAGTATTTT CASRRYGTDTQYF
TRBJ2-3 - TRBV18 - TGTGCCAGCTCACCCCTCCAGGACTCAGATACGCAGTATTTT CASSPLQDSDTQYF
TRBJ1-4 - TRBV7-8 - TGTGCCAGCAGCTTATACAGGGTCGGAACTAATGAAAAACTGTTTTTT CASSLYRVGTNEKLFF
TRBJ1-6 TRBD1 TRBV6-6 - TGTGCCAGCAGCAATGCTCGACAGGGCCATAATTCACCCCTCCACTTT CASSNARQGHNSPLHF
TRBJ2-3 - TRBV10-2 - TGCGCCAGCACCGAAGGGGTGTTTTTGGTAGATACGCAGTATTTT CASTEGVFLVDTQYF
TRBJ1-1 - TRBV19 - TGTGCCAGTAGTTTCCTCACAGGGTACGTCGTCACTGAAGCTTTCTTT CASSFLTGYVVTEAFF
TRBJ1-3 - TRBV4-2 few TGTGCCAGCAGCCAAGAACAGGGATCGGGAGGAAACACCATATATTTT CASSQEQGSGGNTIYF
TRBJ2-5 - TRBV7-9 - TGTGCCAGCAGCCGACCGGGACAAGAAGAGACCCAGTACTTC CASSRPGQEETQYF